The T cell receptor (beta chain) described here comes from a study of blood T cell repertoires in COVID-19. Study context: Italy, Spain and the United States were the sources of the convalescent and acute COVID-19 samples. The analysed material was cDNA or gDNA that came from T cells, B-cell-depleted T cells, or PBMCs.

Per the study methods: Amplifying reference gene primers gave estimates of nucleated cell counts. The repertoire was sequenced with immunoSEQ multiplex PCR; TCRdb's copy has only in-frame clones and lacks some. V and J calls and clone size are as listed in that table; D and trimming were resolved from the DNA. The profile shows tens of thousands of clones, 82% of them singletons. This CDR3 comprises 12 residues. Germline assignment: CDR1 WSHSY and CDR2 SAAADI. V shed 5 bases and J shed 4 bases, with 8 bases lying between them. The chain links TRBV10-2 to TRBJ1-1, with D perhaps TRBD1 (5 bases). Source material: peripheral blood. This TCR derives from a human donor in a cohort sampled during active COVID-19. The CDR3 DNA reads TGCGCCAGCAGTAGGGGAACCACTGAAGCTTTCTTT. Its translation: CASSRGTTEAFF.